These T cell receptor beta chains were read from a single sample in a study of Ad26.COV2.S vaccination and SARS-CoV-2 variants. The method was immunoSEQ multiplex PCR; TCRdb's version includes in-frame clones alone and lacks a portion of them. The data hold 380,000 or so clones, with 83% observed a single time. The input for sequencing was peripheral blood, taken in a trial of Ad26.COV2.S vaccine versus placebo. The receptors were gathered from a person aged 18 to 59 who received the Ad26.COV2.S COVID-19 vaccine or a placebo. CDR3s include the opening cysteine and the closing phenylalanine or tryptophan. Fields, in order: J gene, V gene, CDR3 protein.

TRBJ2-2 | TRBV7-9 | CASSSSGGRTGELFF
TRBJ2-2 | TRBV6-2/TRBV6-3 | CASTPWGRGTGELFF
TRBJ1-2 | TRBV19 | CARYDRVWSGYTF
TRBJ2-7 | TRBV6-5 | CASSYPGTYEQYF
TRBJ2-1 | TRBV11-3 | CASNLGQYNEQFF
TRBJ1-5 | TRBV7-2 | CASSFSGGNQPQHF
TRBJ1-4 | TRBV23-1 | CASSQFGTGTTANEKLFF
TRBJ1-1 | TRBV7-9 | CASSLVRPNTEAFF
TRBJ1-6 | TRBV25-1 | CASRDSAYSPLHF
TRBJ1-5 | TRBV15 | CATSRGTNQPQHF
TRBJ1-2 | TRBV6-4 | CASLTGTAFYGYTF
TRBJ1-6 | TRBV6-5 | CASFKGGRSPLHF
TRBJ1-2 | TRBV7-9 | CASSRTGDYGYTF
TRBJ2-2 | TRBV6-6 | CASSRASGVDTGELFF
TRBJ2-1 | TRBV2 | CASSPRDEQFF
TRBJ2-2 | TRBV15 | CATSHPTGGLFF
TRBJ2-7 | TRBV4-3 | CASSPTGYDEQYF
TRBJ1-6 | TRBV2 | CASIGGSSYNSPLHF
TRBJ1-6 | TRBV6-1 | CASSEGQSSSPLHF
TRBJ1-4 | TRBV2 | CASTREEGSEKLFF
TRBJ2-2 | TRBV19 | CASTLTRANTGELFF
TRBJ1-2 | TRBV4-2 | CASSQDRVNYGYTF
TRBJ1-1 | TRBV19 | CASSLYRATEAFF
TRBJ2-7 | TRBV18 | CASSRSGGLYEQYF
TRBJ1-1 | TRBV5-1 | CASSLTYRGTNTEAFF
TRBJ1-1 | TRBV9 | CASSDGNLGTEAFF
TRBJ1-6 | TRBV4-3 | CASSQGQGRGDSPLHF
TRBJ1-5 | TRBV6-1 | CASSERTGRVRFQPQHF
TRBJ2-1 | TRBV18 | CASSPQGSSYNEQFF
TRBJ1-1 | TRBV5-1 | CASSLAGGARGTEAFF
TRBJ1-2 | TRBV12-5 | CASGLGDYYGYTF
TRBJ1-5 | TRBV18 | CASSPDGYSNQPQHF
TRBJ1-1 | TRBV7-2 | CASSLRQQTGAFF
TRBJ2-2 | TRBV5-1 | CASSPNMGYTGELFF
TRBJ2-2 | TRBV7-3 | CASSSQGWYQDTGELFF
TRBJ2-1 | TRBV6-5 | CASRYSGRAYSEQFF
TRBJ2-7 | TRBV5-1 | CASSLGTVFSHEQYF
TRBJ2-7 | TRBV7-9 | CASSARPYEQYF
TRBJ2-7 | TRBV5-1 | CASSLIGQSYEQYF
TRBJ2-7 | TRBV30 | CAWSNGLAGYEQYF
TRBJ2-7 | TRBV19 | CASSISGGGTYEQYF
TRBJ2-2 | TRBV24-1 | CATSVRATGELFF
TRBJ1-5 | TRBV27 | CASSLSIAGDQPQHF
TRBJ1-6 | TRBV30 | CAWMDRGNSPLHF
TRBJ2-7 | TRBV11-3 | CASSLGQWGGGFSYEQYF
TRBJ2-3 | TRBV7-3 | CASSRGQGTDTQYF
TRBJ2-7 | TRBV27 | CASSLDRGYEQYF